Listed below are T cell receptor beta chains from one sample, sequenced in a study of control samples from healthy donors and cancer patients. Generated by immunoSEQ multiplex PCR, the TCRdb table keeps only in-frame clones and is missing some. Seen here are 100,000 to 150,000 clones, roughly 90% observed once, and the top ten hold under 2%. Sequencing used blood. The origin of the receptors is a young man in good health. Both conserved end residues are trimmed from each CDR3.

v_gene	j_gene	CDR3aa
TRBV24-1	TRBJ2-5	ATSDRETQY
TRBV9	TRBJ2-1	ASSVSPGSKGGNEQF
TRBV7-9	TRBJ1-3	ASSLSGGTGGGNTIY
TRBV2	TRBJ2-2	ASSRTGMGNTGELF
TRBV5-1	TRBJ1-2	ASTQTAGSYGYT
TRBV27	TRBJ1-1	ASSPRYGREAF
TRBV14	TRBJ2-1	ASSQKRGQGAYNEQF
TRBV6-2/TRBV6-3	TRBJ2-3	ASSYSTWRRILTTDTQY
TRBV7-3	TRBJ2-2	ASSLWAANTGELF
TRBV10-3	TRBJ2-7	AISAGHPPSSYEQY
TRBV27	TRBJ1-4	ASSLLAGRLATNEKLF
TRBV2	TRBJ1-2	ASFGTETSYGYT
TRBV7-2	TRBJ1-4	ASSNTGLSPTNEKLF
TRBV6-4	TRBJ2-2	ASSDSGTGSGGELF
TRBV15	TRBJ1-3	ATTYSRGGNTIY
TRBV6-4	TRBJ1-5	ASSDSYSNQPQH
TRBV10-2	TRBJ1-5	ASRHGDGLHQPQH
TRBV24-1	TRBJ2-7	ATSDSGTTHYEQY
TRBV6-5	TRBJ2-3	ATLGNSGRRDTQY
TRBV27	TRBJ2-7	ASSLSATSTYEQY
TRBV7-8	TRBJ1-2	ASTPPGSYYGYT
TRBV11-3	TRBJ2-5	ASSSDGETQY
TRBV6-4	TRBJ1-5	ASSPMWGSAQH
TRBV19	TRBJ1-2	ASRDNRGLGTNYGYT
TRBV18	TRBJ1-5	ASSQTGTGANQPQH
TRBV4-3	TRBJ1-2	ASSPRETAVYGYT
TRBV5-6	TRBJ2-7	ASSPAEGLSSYEQY
TRBV19	TRBJ2-6	ASSILVTGANVLT
TRBV6-6	TRBJ1-1	ASRRGQGGNTEAF
TRBV9	TRBJ2-5	ASSVGQGEGETQY
TRBV2	TRBJ2-3	ASSLGQASTDTQY
TRBV24-1	TRBJ1-5	ATSEGTGYSNQPQH
TRBV9	TRBJ2-1	ASSNFRSYNEQF
TRBV10-3	TRBJ1-3	AISESVGQGSSGNTIY
TRBV3-1/TRBV3-2	TRBJ2-1	ASSPLIAGYNEQF
TRBV3-1/TRBV3-2	TRBJ1-4	ASSHFNRGGANEKLF
TRBV30	TRBJ1-1	AWSRYRTANTEAF